This entry lists 24 T cell receptor beta chains sequenced from one sample in a study of stem cell transplantation in POMP-related autoinflammatory disease. Clones were read by immunoSEQ multiplex PCR, and TCRdb kept only the in-frame ones, dropping some. The table has about 4,900 clones, roughly 90% seen once. Sequenced material: CD8+ T cells from PBMCs, taken after stem cell transplantation. The receptors were gathered from a human patient with POMP-related autoinflammation and immune dysregulation (PRAID). Some T cells could come from the graft donor.

The V call is TRBV12-3 or TRBV12-4, the J call TRBJ1-1; D gene unclear. V was pared by 1 base and J by 2 bases, with 5 bases between. The CDR3 runs 13 residues. The CDR3 nucleotides read TGTGCCAGCAGTTTAGGACCAAACACTGAAGCTTTCTTT. The encoded protein is CASSLGPNTEAFF.

The chain links TRBV5-6 to TRBJ2-7, with a possible D match to TRBD1 (6 bases). The germline V gene encodes CDR1 SGHDT and CDR2 YYEEEE. CDR3 length equals 12 residues. V was trimmed by 0 bases and J by 5 bases, leaving 6 bases between them. The CDR3 DNA sequence: TGTGCCAGCAGCTTGGGGACAGACGAGCAGTACTTC. Translating it yields CASSLGTDEQYF. The variable domain in full, with the rest retrieved from reference TRBV5-6 and TRBJ2-7, is DAGVTQSPTHLIKTRGQQVTLRCSPKSGHDTVSWYQQALGQGPQFIFQYYEEEERQRGNFPDRFSGHQFPNYSSELNVNALLLGDSALYLCASSLGTDEQYFGPGTRLTVT.

The CDR3 sequence is CATGTGTYEQYF. CDR3 in DNA: TGTGCCACTGGGACGGGGACCTACGAGCAGTACTTC. The chain links TRBV25-1 to TRBJ2-7; D is possibly TRBD1 or TRBD2 (5 bases each). The germline V gene encodes CDR1 MGHDK and CDR2 SYGVNS. V lost 10 bases to trimming and J lost 2 bases, with 12 bases between them. This CDR3 has 12 residues.

This clone was detected only once. CDR3 nucleotides: TGTGCCAGCAGTCCCATACGGGAGACTGGAAACACCATATATTTT. This gives the protein CASSPIRETGNTIYF. The chain joins TRBV28 to TRBJ1-3; no clear D gene. The germline gives CDR1 MDHEN, CDR2 SYDVKM. V gave up 5 bases and J gave up 2 bases, with 13 bases separating them. This CDR3 contains 15 residues.

This chain uses TRBV7-2 with TRBJ1-6; a weak D match, TRBD1 (6 bases). Germline V gene sequence: CDR1 SGHTA, CDR2 FQGNSA. The CDR3 is 19 amino acids. The V end lost 5 bases, the J end lost 10 bases, and 30 bases lay between the germline ends. CDR3 sequence reads: CASSGTQGSVLNARSPLHF. CDR3 in DNA: TGTGCCAGCAGCGGCACGCAGGGGAGCGTCCTTAATGCAAGGTCACCCCTCCACTTT.

V usage is TRBV14 and J usage is TRBJ2-7; 10 bases map to TRBD1. Trimming took 5 bases from V and 0 from J; bases not matched to a gene: 4. The CDR3 runs 15 residues. The germline V gene has CDR1 SGHDN and CDR2 FVKESK. CDR3 sequence reads: CASSWGQGSSYEQYF. The DNA of the CDR3 is TGTGCCAGCAGCTGGGGACAGGGGTCCTCCTACGAGCAGTACTTC.

The chain couples TRBV30 to TRBJ2-7; a possible D gene is TRBD2 (6 bases). In germline, CDR1 is GTSNPN, CDR2 SVGIG (reference sequence). The V and J ends lost 2 bases and 4 bases respectively, with 12 bases between them. The CDR3 covers 13 residues. CDR3 nucleotide sequence: TGTGCCTGGAGTATGGGCGGGATATACGAGCAGTACTTC. Amino acid sequence: CAWSMGGIYEQYF.

The chain recombines TRBV12-3 or TRBV12-4 with TRBJ1-1; D call uncertain. The CDR3 is 13 amino acids. V was cut by 0 bases and J by 4 bases, with 6 bases left in between. This CDR3 reads CASSLATVTEAFF. The DNA for the CDR3 is TGTGCCAGCAGTTTAGCCACAGTCACTGAAGCTTTCTTT.

V usage is TRBV6-5 and J usage is TRBJ2-7, with 13 bases matching TRBD2. The V gene end was trimmed by 6 bases and the J gene end by 1 base; junction bases not matched to a gene: 3. The CDR3 consists of 15 residues. Per germline, CDR1 MNHEY and CDR2 SVGAGI. The CDR3 nucleotides read TGTGCCAGCAGAACACTAGCGGGAGGGTCCTACGAGCAGTACTTC. Its translation is CASRTLAGGSYEQYF.

The chain employs TRBV7-2 and TRBJ2-7, with D possibly being TRBD1 or TRBD2 (5 bases each). Looked up from germline, CDR1 is SGHTA and CDR2 is FQGNSA. The CDR3 is made up of 16 amino acids. Trimming shortened V by 5 bases and J by 7 bases, and 24 bases separated the two germline ends. The CDR3 DNA reads TGTGCCAGCAGCCCGCCCCCGGTGGGACGGAGGCCGGAGCAGTACTTC. Translated, it gives CASSPPPVGRRPEQYF. The variable domain in full, with the rest retrieved from reference TRBV7-2 and TRBJ2-7, is GAGVSQSPSNKVTEKGKDVELRCDPISGHTALYWYRQSLGQGLEFLIYFQGNSAPDKSGLPSDRFSAERTGGSVSTLTIQRTQQEDSAVYLCASSPPPVGRRPEQYFGPGTRLTVT.

This chain joins TRBV6-1 and TRBJ2-6; D is uncertain. The CDR3 totals 17 residues. V gave up 4 bases and J gave up 2 bases, with 15 bases separating them. Germline loops: CDR1 MNHNS, CDR2 SASEGT. CDR3 region: CASSVYFPYTGANVLTF. The CDR3 DNA reads as TGTGCCAGCAGTGTCTACTTTCCTTATACTGGGGCCAACGTCCTGACTTTC.

This chain joins TRBV13 and TRBJ2-2, with 7 bases fitting TRBD2. The J segment lost 3 bases and the V segment lost 2 bases, leaving 6 bases of the junction unmatched. Per the germline V gene, CDR1 is PRHDT and CDR2 is FYEKMQ (reference sequence). This CDR3 contains 16 residues. The CDR3 coding sequence is TGTGCCAGCAGCTTAACGGGAGGCCCCGACACCGGGGAGCTGTTTTTT. This encodes CASSLTGGPDTGELFF.

The V gene is TRBV7-8, the J gene TRBJ2-3; the D call may be TRBD1 or TRBD2 (5 bases each). CDR3 length equals 16 residues. The germline gives CDR1 SGHVS, CDR2 FQNEAQ. Trimming left V 4 bases short and J 1 base short, with 15 bases between. The CDR3 protein is CASSSLVVGGTDTQYF. As DNA, the CDR3 is TGTGCCAGCAGCTCGTTGGTAGTGGGGGGCACAGATACGCAGTATTTT.

The chain carries TRBV9 and TRBJ2-7, with D unclear. The CDR3 loop spans 14 amino acids. Germline assignment: CDR1 SGDLS and CDR2 YYNGEE. V lost 0 bases and J 3 bases, leaving 10 bases between the germline ends. CDR3 region: CASSVAAFNYEQYF. DNA of the CDR3: TGTGCCAGCAGCGTAGCCGCGTTTAACTACGAGCAGTACTTC.

CDR3 sequence: CASSLDDQDTQYF. CDR3 nucleotide sequence: TGTGCCAGCAGCTTGGACGACCAGGATACGCAGTATTTT. The V gene is TRBV5-4, the J gene TRBJ2-3; D remains unclear. The CDR3 contains 13 residues. Trimming left V 0 bases short and J 6 bases short, with 8 bases between. Per germline, CDR1 SGHNT and CDR2 YYREEE (reference sequence).

This chain links TRBV5-6 with TRBJ2-3; 7 nucleotides match TRBD2. CDR3 length: 16 residues. The germline gives CDR1 SGHDT, CDR2 YYEEEE. V shed 0 bases, J shed 3 bases, and the junction held 7 bases outside the gene matches. The CDR3 bases are TGTGCCAGCAGCTTGGGTATGCGGGGGTGGACAGATACGCAGTATTTT. It encodes CASSLGMRGWTDTQYF. Supplemented by reference TRBV5-6 and TRBJ2-3, the full variable domain reads DAGVTQSPTHLIKTRGQQVTLRCSPKSGHDTVSWYQQALGQGPQFIFQYYEEEERQRGNFPDRFSGHQFPNYSSELNVNALLLGDSALYLCASSLGMRGWTDTQYFGPGTRLTVL.

The chain uses TRBV6-4 and TRBJ2-2; no firm D call. Germline V gene sequence: CDR1 MRHNA, CDR2 SNTAGT. The CDR3 totals 14 residues. The V gene lost 3 bases and the J gene lost 3 bases, with 8 bases spanning the gap. CDR3 nucleotides: TGTGCCAGCAGTGAGGGTTTGGACACCGGGGAGCTGTTTTTT. Amino acids: CASSEGLDTGELFF.

V and J are TRBV13 and TRBJ2-5; 11 positions agree with TRBD2. The CDR3 covers 17 residues. The V segment lost 5 bases and the J segment 0 bases; nucleotides outside the gene matches: 8. The germline gives CDR1 PRHDT, CDR2 FYEKMQ (reference sequence). The CDR3 loop reads CASSLRKGLADQETQYF. In DNA, the CDR3 is TGTGCCAGCAGCCTCCGGAAGGGACTAGCGGACCAAGAGACCCAGTACTTC.

This sequence joins TRBV27 and TRBJ1-2; 10 positions match TRBD1. Trimming removed 6 bases from V and 5 bases from J; junction bases left unmatched: 6. The CDR3 runs 14 residues. Germline values: CDR1 MNHEY, CDR2 SMNVEV (reference sequence). Here the CDR3 DNA reads TGTGCCAGCAGGCTGGGGACAGGGGTGTATGGCTACACCTTC. Translated, it gives CASRLGTGVYGYTF.

This clone was found once. This sequence joins TRBV4-3 and TRBJ2-1; TRBD2 matches 7 bases. In germline, CDR1 is LGHNA, CDR2 YSLEER. This CDR3 is built from 14 residues. The V gene end was trimmed by 4 bases and the J gene end by 0 bases; junction bases not matched to a gene: 0. The CDR3 spells CASSRGGSYNEQFF. The CDR3 coding sequence is TGCGCCAGCAGCCGGGGGGGCTCCTACAATGAGCAGTTCTTC.

The rearrangement links TRBV19 to TRBJ2-7, with D unclear. The germline V gene encodes CDR1 LNHDA and CDR2 SQIVND (reference sequence). This CDR3 comprises 15 residues. Trimming took 3 bases from V and 2 from J, leaving 14 bases between them. CDR3 in DNA: TGTGCCAGTAGTATCAAGGCAGGCTCTACCTACGAGCAGTACTTC. Amino acids: CASSIKAGSTYEQYF. The full variable domain, completed using reference TRBV19 and TRBJ2-7, is DGGITQSPKYLFRKEGQNVTLSCEQNLNHDAMYWYRQDPGQGLRLIYYSQIVNDFQKGDIAEGYSVSREKKESFPLTVTSAQKNPTAFYLCASSIKAGSTYEQYFGPGTRLTVT.

The rearrangement links TRBV19 to TRBJ2-1; TRBD2 aligns across 8 bases. V was pared by 3 bases and J by 4 bases, with 5 bases of the junction left unmatched. This CDR3 is built from 15 residues. Per germline, CDR1 LNHDA and CDR2 SQIVND (reference sequence). DNA for the CDR3: TGTGCCAGTAGTATTACTAGCGGACCTTACAATGAGCAGTTCTTC. Translation: CASSITSGPYNEQFF.

The rearrangement joins TRBV5-1 to TRBJ2-7, with TRBD1 matching 10 bases. CDR3 length equals 15 residues. Per germline, CDR1 SGHRS and CDR2 YFSETQ. The J segment lost 7 bases and the V segment lost 0 bases, leaving 7 bases of the junction unmatched. The CDR3 reads CASSLATGGSGEQYF. The CDR3 region has the DNA TGCGCCAGCAGCTTGGCGACAGGGGGCTCTGGGGAGCAGTACTTC.

This clone was detected only a few times. The chain recombines TRBV19 with TRBJ1-5; D perhaps matches TRBD1 (5 bases). CDR1 and CDR2 from the germline V gene are LNHDA and SQIVND (reference sequence). Trimming shortened V by 7 bases and J by 1 base, and 8 bases separated the two germline ends. The CDR3 loop spans 13 amino acids. The CDR3 DNA sequence: TGTGCCAGTACGGACACGAGCAATCAGCCCCAGCATTTT. This encodes CASTDTSNQPQHF.